This T cell receptor (beta chain) derives from a study of T-cell memory formation after mild COVID-19. For the study at large: For the most part, TCR clusters were specific to one donor. Study conclusions and caveats: Mostly located in CM and EM were contracting CD4+ clones, with contracting CD8+ clones located in EMRA. The study detected some responding clones in pre-infection memory, suggesting cross-reactive memory joined.

A single record per CDR3 protein comes from TCRdb applying MiXCR to the 5' RACE reads. The sample yields about 340,000 distinct CDR3 sequences, roughly 21% seen once. In the case of this clonotype: Its antigen is unidentified.

CDR1 is DFQATT and CDR2 is SNEGSKA in the germline V gene (reference sequence). V lost 4 bases to trimming and J lost 1 base, with 16 bases between them. This CDR3 has 15 residues. The specimen sequenced was PBMCs or a T cell subset sorted from them (not recorded which). The V call is TRBV20-1, the J call TRBJ2-5, with D perhaps matching TRBD1 (5 bases). The sequence derives from an adult woman who had mild COVID-19 (a few samples of this study predate the infection). Cell type and time point are not known. The CDR3 coding sequence is TGCAGTGCTACCGAAGGGGATTCCAGCCAAGAGACCCAGTACTTC. This translates into CSATEGDSSQETQYF.